This TCR beta chain was sequenced in a study of T cell responses to AZD1222 COVID-19 vaccine. On the study more broadly: Combined were second doses at about 4 or about 12 weeks. Overall study results and limits: No repertoire was sampled before or during the peak T cell response, only after it. Clonal diversity was possibly underestimated, and the donors were mostly white British, with more females. The breadth and depth of Spike-specific TCRs increased once two AZD1222 doses had been given.

Here immunoSEQ multiplex PCR was the method, and the copy in TCRdb shows in-frame clones only, minus some. The top ten clones hold about an eighth of a sample with roughly 100,000 clones, more than 70% of them seen once. This CDR3 has 15 residues. The V gene's germline CDR1 is MNHEY and CDR2 SVGAGI. V was pared by 2 bases and J by 4 bases, with 11 bases between. As for this clone: What it binds is not known.

The receptor was isolated from an adult in good health. The sequencing used peripheral blood, collected on day 0 of AZD1222 vaccination. The chain joins TRBV6-5 to TRBJ1-4; weak D call: TRBD1 (6 bases). Written as DNA, the CDR3 is TGTGCCAGCAGTTACAGCCGGGGGCTTAATGAAAAACTGTTTTTT. Its translation: CASSYSRGLNEKLFF.